This entry is about one TCR beta chain. The data derive from a study of CD8+CD57+ T cells in acquired aplastic anemia. CDR1 is WNHNN and CDR2 is SYGVQD in the germline V gene (reference sequence). V was pared by 8 bases and J by 9 bases, with 9 bases of the junction left unmatched. The CDR3 totals 13 residues. Genomic DNA served as template for TCR beta VDJ and CDR3 profiling. One entry per CDR3 protein, called by TCRdb with MiXCR from the reads. The profile shows 200,000 or so distinct CDR3 sequences, 64% of them singletons. The receptor comes from a human donor with severe aplastic anemia or a healthy control (not recorded which). Sequences were obtained from sorted CD4+, CD8+, or CD8+CD57+ T cells (not recorded which) from PBMCs. The chain recombines TRBV10-1 with TRBJ2-1, with 8 bases that match TRBD1. This chain's CDR3 is CASSRAGGSEQFF. In nucleotides, the CDR3 is TGCGCCAGCTCCCGGGCAGGGGGCAGTGAGCAGTTCTTC.